This T cell receptor beta chain was profiled in a study of blood T cell repertoires in COVID-19. Study-wide background: The origin of the acute and convalescent COVID-19 samples was the United States, Italy and Spain.

Authors' methods: Amplification of reference gene primers provided the estimated nucleated cell counts. Generated by immunoSEQ multiplex PCR, the TCRdb table keeps only in-frame clones and is missing some. The DNA was the basis for D and trimming; V, J and clone size are from that table. This sample has 150,000 to 190,000 clones, with about 85% found just once. The sample holds one count of this clone. What was sequenced was peripheral blood. The sequence derives from a woman in her sixties or seventies with COVID-19, enrolled during active disease.

CDR3 DNA: TGTGCCAGCAGGAGACAGGTGTCCAACTACGAGCAGTACGTC. It codes for CASRRQVSNYEQYV. The J gene is TRBJ2-7, the V gene TRBV21-1; TRBD1 is the table's D call and was not checked against the DNA. TRBV21-1 is a documented pseudogene. CDR3 size: 14 residues.